This is a list of T cell receptor beta chains from one sample in a study of cytomegalovirus exposure and HLA in healthy donors. Repertoires were generated with immunoSEQ multiplex PCR, while TCRdb's copy carries only in-frame clones and drops some. Among fewer than 200,000 clones, 70% to 80% were seen once, and the ten largest hold around 3.5%. Sequencing was done on a sample of PBMCs. The origin of the receptors is a man aged 25 to 40 in good health and CMV-seropositive. CDR3s leave out the opening cysteine and the closing phenylalanine or tryptophan. A D gene is named only where the DNA matches it firmly.

D: TRBD2
V: TRBV9
J: TRBJ2-1
CDR3: ASSFLAGGDNEQF

D: NA
V: TRBV7-2
J: TRBJ2-7
CDR3: ASSEYYEQY

D: NA
V: TRBV28
J: TRBJ1-6
CDR3: ASTIEDSSNNSPLH

D: TRBD1
V: TRBV5-6
J: TRBJ1-4
CDR3: ASSLGQGSNEKLF

D: NA
V: TRBV5-5
J: TRBJ2-5
CDR3: ASSFVRGTYQETQY

D: NA
V: TRBV21-1
J: TRBJ2-3
CDR3: ASSTRTGGRTDTQY

D: TRBD1
V: TRBV2
J: TRBJ2-7
CDR3: ASSYETGANEQY

D: TRBD2
V: TRBV5-1
J: TRBJ2-5
CDR3: ASSLLAGAQETQY

D: NA
V: TRBV4-3
J: TRBJ2-7
CDR3: ASSQNRDYEQY

D: TRBD1
V: TRBV4-3
J: TRBJ1-5
CDR3: ASSQEGTGQPQH

D: NA
V: TRBV28
J: TRBJ1-1
CDR3: ASSLPRQSEAF

D: NA
V: TRBV27
J: TRBJ1-6
CDR3: ASSLIQSSYNSPLH

D: NA
V: TRBV28
J: TRBJ1-2
CDR3: ASSLSQGSGYGYT

D: TRBD1
V: TRBV7-8
J: TRBJ2-2
CDR3: AEYAGGTGELF

D: NA
V: TRBV18
J: TRBJ2-7
CDR3: ASSPASQSYEQY

D: TRBD1
V: TRBV5-1
J: TRBJ2-5
CDR3: ASSLGTGSETQY

D: TRBD1
V: TRBV28
J: TRBJ2-5
CDR3: ASSWGQGETGHQETQY

D: NA
V: TRBV5-4
J: TRBJ2-2
CDR3: ASSLGAGNTGELF

D: NA
V: TRBV29-1
J: NA
CDR3: SVVGRVSYEQY

D: NA
V: TRBV6-5
J: TRBJ1-4
CDR3: ASSYSGGLTEKLF

D: TRBD1
V: TRBV5-1
J: TRBJ2-1
CDR3: ASSLDPGTGKDEQF

D: TRBD1
V: TRBV29-1
J: TRBJ1-1
CDR3: SVGQGNTEAF

D: TRBD1
V: TRBV14
J: TRBJ2-6
CDR3: ASSHYDRAGANVLT

D: TRBD1
V: TRBV6-1
J: TRBJ2-1
CDR3: ASSGGGQGNEQF

D: NA
V: TRBV14
J: TRBJ2-5
CDR3: ASSQGLGAQETQY

D: NA
V: TRBV27
J: TRBJ2-5
CDR3: ASQNQETQY

D: NA
V: TRBV21-1
J: TRBJ2-3
CDR3: ASSFRTGEICTDTQY

D: NA
V: TRBV10-2
J: TRBJ2-3
CDR3: ASNVMQGRGADTQY

D: NA
V: TRBV18
J: TRBJ2-7
CDR3: ASSPREARSYEQY

D: NA
V: TRBV5-1
J: TRBJ2-5
CDR3: ASSQGGGETQY

D: TRBD2
V: TRBV9
J: TRBJ2-2
CDR3: ASSGVGTSGGANTGELF

D: TRBD1
V: TRBV9
J: TRBJ1-1
CDR3: ASSPWTGNTEAF

D: TRBD1
V: TRBV2
J: TRBJ2-7
CDR3: ASSRTGSSYEQY

D: NA
V: TRBV13
J: TRBJ2-7
CDR3: ASSLGTGSEQY

D: NA
V: TRBV9
J: TRBJ2-5
CDR3: ASSMRDSQETQY

D: TRBD1
V: TRBV7-9
J: TRBJ1-2
CDR3: ASSSGQGYYGYT

D: NA
V: TRBV25-1
J: TRBJ1-1
CDR3: ASSEFYSEAF